The present T cell receptor (beta chain) was sequenced within a study of cytomegalovirus exposure and HLA in healthy donors. Overall study results and limits: Associated with cytomegalovirus, according to the listing, were fewer than 200 TCR beta chains. Fewer N-insertions (relative to the 666-donor mean) were reportedly seen in an Asian-associated ancestry cluster in a later analysis.

CDR3 length: 15 amino acids. Trimming cost V 3 bases and J 0 bases, with 11 bases left between them. CDR1 and CDR2 from the germline V gene are SGHRS and YFSETQ. PCR employed 60 Vbeta and 13 Jbeta primers. Sequencing used immunoSEQ multiplex PCR; TCRdb keeps in-frame clones, though not all of them. In the table there are more than 200,000 clones, more than 75% of which are singletons. Comment on this clone: Antigen specificity is unknown.

The J gene is TRBJ2-3, the V gene TRBV5-1; perhaps TRBD1 as D (6 bases). Sequenced sample: PBMCs. The TCR comes from a human donor in good health. The CDR3 DNA follows: TGCGCCAGCAGCTCGGGACAACACAGCACAGATACGCAGTATTTT. Translation gives CASSSGQHSTDTQYF.